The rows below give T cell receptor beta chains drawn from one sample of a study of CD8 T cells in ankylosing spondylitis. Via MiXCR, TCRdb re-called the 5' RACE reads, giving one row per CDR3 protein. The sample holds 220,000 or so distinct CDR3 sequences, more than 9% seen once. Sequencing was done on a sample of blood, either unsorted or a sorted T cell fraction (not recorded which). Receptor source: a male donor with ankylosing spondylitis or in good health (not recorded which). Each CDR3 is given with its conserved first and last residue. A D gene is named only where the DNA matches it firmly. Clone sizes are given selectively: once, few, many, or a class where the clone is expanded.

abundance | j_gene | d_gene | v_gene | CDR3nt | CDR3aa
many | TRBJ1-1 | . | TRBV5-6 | TGTGCCAGCAGTGGATGGGGGCAGGACACTGAAGCTTTCTTT | CASSGWGQDTEAFF
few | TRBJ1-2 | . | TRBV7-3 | TGTGCCAGCAGCCAAGGGTCCGGCTATGGCTACACCTTC | CASSQGSGYGYTF
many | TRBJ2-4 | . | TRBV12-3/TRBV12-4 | TGTGCCAGCAGTTCCCCCGACCCAAAACTCTTAAAAAACATTCAGTACTTC | CASSSPDPKLLKNIQYF
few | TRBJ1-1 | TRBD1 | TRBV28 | TGTGCCAGCAGTTTATACGGCAGGGGGAGGACTGAAGCTTTCTTT | CASSLYGRGRTEAFF
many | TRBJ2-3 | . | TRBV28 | TGTGCCAGCAATTTACCAAGCACAGATACGCAGTATTTT | CASNLPSTDTQYF
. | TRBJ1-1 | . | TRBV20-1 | TGCAGTGCGACCAGACAGCCGAGAAACACTGAAGCTTTCTTT | CSATRQPRNTEAFF
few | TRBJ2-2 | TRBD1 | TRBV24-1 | TGTGCCACCAGTGATACCCCGGGCAGGGGGCCCCTAACCGGGGAGCTGTTTTTT | CATSDTPGRGPLTGELFF
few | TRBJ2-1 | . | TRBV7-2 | TGTGCCAGCAGTCAGGGCCCCCCCTACAATGAGCAGTTCTTC | CASSQGPPYNEQFF
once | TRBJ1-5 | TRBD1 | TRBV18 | TGTGCCAGCTCACCAATCGCCGGGACAGGGCCAGGTCAGCCCCAGCATTTT | CASSPIAGTGPGQPQHF
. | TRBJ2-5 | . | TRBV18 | TGTGCCAGCTCCGTCCGGGGACGTTCTGCCCTGGAGACCCAGTACTTC | CASSVRGRSALETQYF
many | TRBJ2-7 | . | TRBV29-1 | TGCAGCGCTAGAAGCGGAGGCTACGAGCAGTACTTC | CSARSGGYEQYF
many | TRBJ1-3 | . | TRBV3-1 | TGTGCCAGCAGCAATCCAGGAGGAAACACCATATATTTT | CASSNPGGNTIYF
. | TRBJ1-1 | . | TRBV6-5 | TGTGCCAGCAGTTACTCGGCAGGGAGGGATTTGAACACTGAAGCTTTCTTT | CASSYSAGRDLNTEAFF
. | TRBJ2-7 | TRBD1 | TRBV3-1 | TGTGCCAGCAGCATCCGGGACAGGGGCGAGCAGTACTTC | CASSIRDRGEQYF
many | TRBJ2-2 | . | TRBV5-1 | TGCGCCAGCAGCTTGACCTCGGCGACCGGCGGGGAGCTGTTTTTT | CASSLTSATGGELFF
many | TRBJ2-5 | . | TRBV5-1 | TGCGCCAGCAGCTTGGAACAGTACCAAGAGACCCAGTACTTC | CASSLEQYQETQYF
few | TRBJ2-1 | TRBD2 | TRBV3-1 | TGTGCCAGCAGCCCCAGGAGGGTAGCGGGGAACAATGAGCAGTTCTTC | CASSPRRVAGNNEQFF
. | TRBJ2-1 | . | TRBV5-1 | TGCGCCAGCGGGTCCACAGAGAATTCCTACAATGAGCAGTTCTTC | CASGSTENSYNEQFF
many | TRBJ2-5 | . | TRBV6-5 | TGTGCCAGCAGTTACTCGGACCAGCTAAAAGAGACCCAGTACTTC | CASSYSDQLKETQYF
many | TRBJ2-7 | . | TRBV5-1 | TGCGCCAGCAGCAGGAAGGAGGGGCCGTACGAGCAGTACTTC | CASSRKEGPYEQYF
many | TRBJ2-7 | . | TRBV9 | TGTGCCAGCAGCCTGACCGGGACTTTAGCTTACGAGCAGTACTTC | CASSLTGTLAYEQYF
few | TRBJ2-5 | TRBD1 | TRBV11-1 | TGTGCCAGCAGCTTAGCGGCTAAGCCCGGACAGGGCGGAGAGACCCAGTACTTC | CASSLAAKPGQGGETQYF
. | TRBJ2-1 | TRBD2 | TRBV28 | TGTGCCAGCAGTTCCGGGGGGGCCAATTCCTACAATGAGCAGTTCTTC | CASSSGGANSYNEQFF
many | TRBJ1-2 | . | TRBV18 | TGTGCCAGCTCACGAGTGGACTATGGCTACACCTTC | CASSRVDYGYTF
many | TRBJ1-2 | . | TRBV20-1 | TGCAGTGCTAGAGATCGGGTGTTTGGCTACACCTTC | CSARDRVFGYTF
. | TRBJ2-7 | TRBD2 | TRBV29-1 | TGCAGCGTCTCGGATCCTAGCGGGGGGGTCTACGAGCAGTACTTC | CSVSDPSGGVYEQYF
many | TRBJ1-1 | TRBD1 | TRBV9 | TGTGCCAGCAGCCCTCAACATTACCGGGACAGGGGAAGGTACACTGAAGCTTTCTTT | CASSPQHYRDRGRYTEAFF
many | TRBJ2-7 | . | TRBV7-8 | TGTGCCAGCAGCCTGAGCAGCGGGCAGTACTTC | CASSLSSGQYF
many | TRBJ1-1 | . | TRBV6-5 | TGTGCCAGCAGTTCCGATCAGGGGAGCACTGAAGCTTTCTTT | CASSSDQGSTEAFF
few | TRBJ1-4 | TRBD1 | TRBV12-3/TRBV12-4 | TGTGCCAGCAGTGCGGACACAGGGGGAACAGGTGAAAAACTGTTTTTT | CASSADTGGTGEKLFF
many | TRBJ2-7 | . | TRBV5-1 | TGCGCCAGCAGGGCCGAGAGTGAGCAGTACTTC | CASRAESEQYF
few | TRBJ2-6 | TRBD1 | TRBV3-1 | TGTGCCAGCAGCCACGGACAGGCTACGTATGGGGCCAACGTCCTGACTTTC | CASSHGQATYGANVLTF
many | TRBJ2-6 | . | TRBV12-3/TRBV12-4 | TGTGCCAGCAGCCACTTACAGGGCGGTGGGGCCAACGTCCTGACTTTC | CASSHLQGGGANVLTF
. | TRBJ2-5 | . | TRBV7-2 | TGTGCCAGCAGCTTACTGGGCGAAGAGACCCAGTACTTC | CASSLLGEETQYF
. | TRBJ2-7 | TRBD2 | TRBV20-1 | TGCAGTGTTACATCGGGGGGTATGTCCTACGAGCAGTACTTC | CSVTSGGMSYEQYF
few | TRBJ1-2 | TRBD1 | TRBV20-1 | TGCAGTGCTAGAACCTGGACAGGGGGCGGAGGCTACACCTTC | CSARTWTGGGGYTF